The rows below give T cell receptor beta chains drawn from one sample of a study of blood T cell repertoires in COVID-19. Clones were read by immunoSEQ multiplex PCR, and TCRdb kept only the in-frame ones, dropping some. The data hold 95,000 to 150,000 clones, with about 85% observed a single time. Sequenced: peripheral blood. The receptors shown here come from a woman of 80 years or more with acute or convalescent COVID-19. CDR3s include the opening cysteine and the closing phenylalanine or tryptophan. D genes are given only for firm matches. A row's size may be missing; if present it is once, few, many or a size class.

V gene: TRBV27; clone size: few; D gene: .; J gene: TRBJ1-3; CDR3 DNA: TGTGCCAGCAGTTCGACAGGCCACTCTGGAAACACCATATATTTT; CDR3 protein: CASSSTGHSGNTIYF
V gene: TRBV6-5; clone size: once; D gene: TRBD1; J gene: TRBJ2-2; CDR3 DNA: TGTGCCAGCAGGGCGCACAGGGGCACCGGGGAGCTGTTTTTT; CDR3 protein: CASRAHRGTGELFF
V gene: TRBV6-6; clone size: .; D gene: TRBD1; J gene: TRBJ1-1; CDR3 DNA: TGTGCCAGCAGACCACGACAGGGAACCTATCAGGCTTTCTTT; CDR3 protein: CASRPRQGTYQAFF
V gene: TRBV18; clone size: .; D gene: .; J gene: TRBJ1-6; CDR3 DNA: TGTGCCAGCTCACTTTCAGGGTCGAATTCACCCCTCCACTTT; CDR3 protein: CASSLSGSNSPLHF
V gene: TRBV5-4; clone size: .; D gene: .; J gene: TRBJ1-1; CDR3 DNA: TGTGCCAGCAGCGGGGAGTGGAACACTGAAGCTTTCTTT; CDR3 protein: CASSGEWNTEAFF
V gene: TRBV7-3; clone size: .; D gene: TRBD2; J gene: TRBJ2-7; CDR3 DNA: TGTGCCAGCAGCTTGGTCGGGGGAGGGATCTACGAGCAGTACTTC; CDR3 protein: CASSLVGGGIYEQYF
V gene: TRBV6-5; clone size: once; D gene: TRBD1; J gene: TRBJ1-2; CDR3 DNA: TGTGCCAGCAGCTGGGGACAGGGGAGCGGCTACACCTTC; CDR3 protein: CASSWGQGSGYTF
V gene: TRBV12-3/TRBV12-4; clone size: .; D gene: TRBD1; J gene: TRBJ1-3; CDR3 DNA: TGTGCCAGCAGGCGACAGGGAGAGAACACCATATATTTT; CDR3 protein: CASRRQGENTIYF
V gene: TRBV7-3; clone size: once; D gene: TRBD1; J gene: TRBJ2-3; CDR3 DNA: TGTGCCAGCAGCTCCTTGACAGGGCCCGCAGATACGCAGTATTTT; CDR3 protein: CASSSLTGPADTQYF
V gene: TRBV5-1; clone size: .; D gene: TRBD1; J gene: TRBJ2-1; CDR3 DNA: TGCGCCAGCAGCTTGTGGACAGGGATAAACAATGAGCAGTTCTTC; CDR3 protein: CASSLWTGINNEQFF
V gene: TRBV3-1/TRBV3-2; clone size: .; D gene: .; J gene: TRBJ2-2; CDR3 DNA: TGTGCCAGCAGCCTAGCGGGACAGACGAACACCGGGGAGCTGTTTTTT; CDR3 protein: CASSLAGQTNTGELFF
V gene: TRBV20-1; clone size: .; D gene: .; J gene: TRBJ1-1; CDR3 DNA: TGCAGTGCCCTAGCTTTGAGTGAAGCTTTCTTT; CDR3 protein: CSALALSEAFF
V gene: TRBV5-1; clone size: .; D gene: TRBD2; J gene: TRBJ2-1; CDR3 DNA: TGCGCCAGCAGCAACGGGGGGGCCTCCCTCAATGAGCAGTTCTTC; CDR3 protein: CASSNGGASLNEQFF
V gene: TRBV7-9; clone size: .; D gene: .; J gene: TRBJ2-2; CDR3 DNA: TGTGCCACCACCCTCCGCAGGTCGGTCGGGGAGCTGTTTTTT; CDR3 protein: CATTLRRSVGELFF